This T cell receptor (delta chain) was captured by sequencing in a study of Vδ1+ human thymocytes. Overall study results and limits: Thymic TRG and TRD repertoires appeared highly polyclonal, with Gaussian CDR3 length distributions.

Concerning this clone: Its target is unknown.

RNA was extracted from the cells and then reverse transcribed. CDR3 amplicons came from multiplex PCR with pooled V-gene forward and constant-region reverse primers. TCRdb re-called clones from the multiplex PCR reads using CATT. The sample has about 75,000 delta-chain clones, about 38% seen once. The CDR3 covers 15 residues. Germline V gene sequence: CDR1 TSWWSYY, CDR2 QGS. Between the trimmed V and J ends, which lost 5 bases and 0 bases, there was a span of 13 bases. After alphabeta T cell depletion, CD3+ Vdelta1+ Vdelta2- thymocytes were sorted. V gene TRDV1 combines with J gene TRDJ1; D unclear. This receptor was taken from a boy under two years old who had congenital heart surgery. The sequenced sample consisted of Vdelta1+ gamma-delta thymocytes from the thymus. Documented subset: FACS-sorted CD3+ TCRalphabeta- TCRVdelta1+ TCRVdelta2- thymocytes. The CDR3 here is CALGIPSLYTDKLIF. The CDR3 DNA follows: TGTGCTCTTGGGATCCCCTCTCTCTACACCGATAAACTCATCTTT.